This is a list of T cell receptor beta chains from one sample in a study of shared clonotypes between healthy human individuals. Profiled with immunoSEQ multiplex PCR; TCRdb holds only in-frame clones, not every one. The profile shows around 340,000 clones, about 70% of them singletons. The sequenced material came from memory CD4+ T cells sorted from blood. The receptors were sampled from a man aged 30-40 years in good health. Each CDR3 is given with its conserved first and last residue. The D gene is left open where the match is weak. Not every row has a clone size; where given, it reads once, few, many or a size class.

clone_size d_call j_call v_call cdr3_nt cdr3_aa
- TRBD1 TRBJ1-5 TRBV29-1 TGCAGCGTTTCCACGGGACAGCATCAGCCCCAGCATTTT CSVSTGQHQPQHF
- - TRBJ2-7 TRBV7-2 TGTGCCAGCAGGTCTCTGGCGCCCTCCTACGAGCAGTACTTC CASRSLAPSYEQYF
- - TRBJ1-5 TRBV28 TGTGCCAGCTCAACGAGACACCCCAATCAGCCCCAGCATTTT CASSTRHPNQPQHF
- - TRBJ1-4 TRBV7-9 TGTGCCAGCAGCCCCACCCCCGAAAAACTGTTTTTT CASSPTPEKLFF
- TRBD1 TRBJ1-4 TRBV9 TGTGCCAGCAGCGTAACCGGGACAGGGAATGAAAAACTGTTTTTT CASSVTGTGNEKLFF
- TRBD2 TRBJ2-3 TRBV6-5 TGTGCCAGCAGGCGGCCGGGACTAGGCGCAGATACGCAGTATTTT CASRRPGLGADTQYF
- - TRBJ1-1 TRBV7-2 TGTGCCAGCAGCTACCTCATGAACACTGAAGCTTTCTTT CASSYLMNTEAFF
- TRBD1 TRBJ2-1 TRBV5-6 TGTGCCAGCAGCCTCGGACAGGCCGACCTCAGCTCCTACAATGAGCAGTTCTTC CASSLGQADLSSYNEQFF
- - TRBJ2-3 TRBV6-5 TGTGCCAGCAGTTACGGCACCCTAGGAGCTCCAGATACGCAGTATTTT CASSYGTLGAPDTQYF
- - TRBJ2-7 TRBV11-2 TGTGCCAGCAGCTTAGATCGGGCCTCCGAGCAGTACTTC CASSLDRASEQYF
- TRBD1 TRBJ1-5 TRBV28 TGTGCCAGCAGTTCGGACAGGGAAAATCAGCCCCAGCATTTT CASSSDRENQPQHF
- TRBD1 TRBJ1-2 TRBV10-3 TGTGCCATCAGTGAACAGGGGGAGGAGGGCTACACCTTC CAISEQGEEGYTF
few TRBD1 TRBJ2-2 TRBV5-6 TGTGCCAGCAGCCTGGGACAGGGGGCATCCGGGGAGCTGTTTTTT CASSLGQGASGELFF
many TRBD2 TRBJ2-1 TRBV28 TGTGCCAGCAGTCGAGGACTAGCGGGAACCTACAATGAGCAGTTCTTC CASSRGLAGTYNEQFF
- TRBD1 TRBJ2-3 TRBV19 TGTGCCAGTAGTATAGATCTTCTTTGGACAGGGGGTATTTCAGATACGCAGTATTTT CASSIDLLWTGGISDTQYF
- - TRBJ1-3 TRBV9 TGTGCCAGCAGCGTAGGAGTCCACCAGACTGGAAACACCATATATTTT CASSVGVHQTGNTIYF
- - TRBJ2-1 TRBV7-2 TGTGCCAGCAGCTTAACTGGACTCAACTCCTACAATGAGCAGTTCTTC CASSLTGLNSYNEQFF
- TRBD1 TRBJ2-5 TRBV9 TGTGCCAGCAGCGTAGGTGGTGGACAGGGATTCGGAGAGACCCAGTACTTC CASSVGGGQGFGETQYF
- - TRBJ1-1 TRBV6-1 TGTGCCAGCAGGACAGCGGACGGGGTAACTGAAGCTTTCTTT CASRTADGVTEAFF
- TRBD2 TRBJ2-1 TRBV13 TGTGCCAGCAGCCTGTCCCGGGACACTCACCAGGGGACTAGCGGGAGTATCTATGAGCAGTTCTTC CASSLSRDTHQGTSGSIYEQFF
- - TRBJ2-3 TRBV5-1 TGCGCCAGCAGCTTGGCTTTGGCCTCCGCAGATACGCAGTATTTT CASSLALASADTQYF
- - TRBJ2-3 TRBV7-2 TGTGCCAGCAGCTCCCTTCCCATGGATACGCAGTATTTT CASSSLPMDTQYF
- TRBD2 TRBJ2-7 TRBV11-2 TGTGCCAGCAGCCGAACTAGCGGGAGCCTCTACGAGCAGTACTTC CASSRTSGSLYEQYF
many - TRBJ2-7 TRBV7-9 TGTGCCAGCAGCTTAGAAGAAGAGCAGTACTTC CASSLEEEQYF
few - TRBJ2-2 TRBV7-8 TGTGCCAGCAGCTTAGCGCTCGGGACGGGAGTGGTCGGGGAGCTGTTTTTT CASSLALGTGVVGELFF
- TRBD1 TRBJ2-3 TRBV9 TGTGCCAGCAGCTCATACAGGGGCAGCACAGATACGCAGTATTTT CASSSYRGSTDTQYF
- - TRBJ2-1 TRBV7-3 TGTGCCAGCAGCTTAAACGCCGTAAATGAGCAGTTCTTC CASSLNAVNEQFF
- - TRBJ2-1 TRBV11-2 TGTGCCAGCAGCTTAATCCGTGGCGGACATGAGCAGTTCTTC CASSLIRGGHEQFF
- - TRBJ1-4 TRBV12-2 TGTGCAAGTCGCTTAGTTTGGACGAGGAATGAAAAACTGTTTTTT CASRLVWTRNEKLFF
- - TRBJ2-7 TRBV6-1 TGTGCCAGCGTCCAATTCGAGCAGTACTTC CASVQFEQYF
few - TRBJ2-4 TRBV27 TGTGCCAGCAGTTTCGACTATGAAAACATTCAGTACTTC CASSFDYENIQYF
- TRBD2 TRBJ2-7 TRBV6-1 TGTGCCAGCAAGAGGGGGACTAGCGGTTACGAGCAGTACTTC CASKRGTSGYEQYF
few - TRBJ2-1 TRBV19 TGTGCCAGTATCCTGAGTCCGGGCGGATACAATGAGCAGTTCTTC CASILSPGGYNEQFF